The 8 T cell receptor beta chains below all came from one sample that was sequenced in a study of spatial heterogeneity in lung cancer (dated by TCRdb to between 2018 and 2020). The method behind the library was 5' RACE. TCRdb names NextSeq 500 as the instrument used. TCRdb applied fastp at Q25 and MiXCR to the public reads, then kept only in-frame beta chains. Every CDR3 protein is listed once, alongside the most common genes and DNA of its rows. In this sample the table shows approximately 40,000 distinct CDR3 sequences, 5% to 5.5% of which occur a single time. The ten largest clones represent around 25% of the sample. The time point label corresponds to: sample taken at primary tumor resection. The material sequenced was PBMCs, taken at surgery. The origin of the receptors is a female donor with early-stage non-small cell lung cancer.

The chain recombines TRBV19 with TRBJ1-6, with D tentatively TRBD1 (6 bases). CDR1 is LNHDA, CDR2 SQIVND, per germline (reference sequence). V was clipped by 4 bases and J by 10 bases, with 11 bases between them. The CDR3 is made up of 13 amino acids. The DNA of the CDR3 is TGTGCCAGTAGTACAGAGGGGGAATCACCCCTCCACTTT. It specifies CASSTEGESPLHF. Full variable domain (rest looked up from reference TRBV19 and TRBJ1-6): DGGITQSPKYLFRKEGQNVTLSCEQNLNHDAMYWYRQDPGQGLRLIYYSQIVNDFQKGDIAEGYSVSREKKESFPLTVTSAQKNPTAFYLCASSTEGESPLHFGNGTRLTVT.

This clonotype has a handful of counts. The CDR3 nucleotides read TGTGCCAGCAGCTTAGCCGGGGGCGACGGGACCCAGTACTTC. It translates to CASSLAGGDGTQYF. This chain uses TRBV11-2 with TRBJ2-5; D is tentatively TRBD1 or TRBD2 (6 bases each). The CDR3 length is 14 residues. V lost 1 base and J lost 7, with 13 bases in between. Germline V lookup: CDR1 SGHAT, CDR2 FQNNGV. Based on the CDR3 plus reference TRBV11-2 and TRBJ2-5, the full variable domain is EAGVAQSPRYKIIEKRQSVAFWCNPISGHATLYWYQQILGQGPKLLIQFQNNGVVDDSQLPKDRFSAERLKGVDSTLKIQPAKLEDSAVYLCASSLAGGDGTQYFGPGTRLLVL.

Many counts were recorded for this clonotype. The chain joins TRBV18 to TRBJ2-7; 10 positions agree with TRBD1. The CDR3 runs to 14 residues. Germline values: CDR1 KGHSH, CDR2 LQKENI. V lost 4 bases, J lost 6 bases, and 6 bases stayed unmatched. CDR3 in DNA: TGTGCCAGCTCACTGGGACAGGGGAGGGTCGAGCAGTACTTC. Its protein is CASSLGQGRVEQYF.

This clonotype was observed at least ten times. The chain links TRBV9 to TRBJ1-6; D is undetermined. This CDR3 has 17 amino acids. From germline, CDR1 is SGDLS and CDR2 YYNGEE. V was trimmed by 4 bases and J by 4 bases, leaving 18 bases between them. The CDR3 loop is CASSPEVGVGYNSPLHF. The CDR3 DNA follows: TGTGCCAGCAGCCCCGAGGTGGGCGTAGGATATAATTCACCCCTCCACTTT.

This clonotype showed up many times. The rearrangement links TRBV28 to TRBJ1-2, with D unresolved. Trimming removed 4 bases at V and 8 bases at J, with 11 bases between. Germline V CDR1 and CDR2: MDHEN, SYDVKM. The CDR3 sequence is 12 residues long. In DNA form, the CDR3 reads TGTGCCAGCAGTTCGGCGACACAGGGCTACACCTTC. It specifies CASSSATQGYTF.

This clonotype was detected many times. The chain recombines TRBV18 with TRBJ1-2; no clear D gene. Germline-derived CDR1 and CDR2 are KGHSH and LQKENI. The CDR3 contains 15 residues. Trimming stripped 3 bases from V and 4 bases from J, with 15 bases between. The CDR3 loop reads CASSPRDESSYGYTF. The CDR3 coding sequence is TGTGCCAGCTCACCGCGTGACGAGTCAAGCTATGGCTACACCTTC.

In this sample, this clonotype turned up a few times. The rearrangement joins TRBV20-1 to TRBJ1-4; TRBD1 might be the D (5 bases). Germline assignment: CDR1 DFQATT and CDR2 SNEGSKA (reference sequence). The CDR3 covers 13 residues. V was trimmed by 6 bases and J by 7 bases, leaving 15 bases between them. The CDR3 sequence: CSASHMGGEKLFF. The DNA for the CDR3 is TGCAGTGCCAGCCACATGGGGGGTGAAAAACTGTTTTTT.

This clonotype was counted many times. V gene TRBV9 combines with J gene TRBJ2-1, with 8 bases fitting TRBD2. This CDR3 is built from 18 residues. CDR1 SGDLS and CDR2 YYNGEE come from the germline V gene. After removal of 0 bases from V and 7 bases from J, the junction contained 15 bases not matched to a gene. The CDR3 reads CASSVEGGPGLVGNEQFF. CDR3 in DNA: TGTGCCAGCAGCGTAGAAGGCGGACCGGGACTAGTCGGTAATGAGCAGTTCTTC.